The 29 T cell receptor beta chains below come from one sample, sequenced in a study of naive and memory T cell subsets. An equimolar mix of two oligonucleotides served as the beta constant-region primer for TRBC1 and TRBC2. TCRdb ran MiXCR on the UMI-ligation and nested PCR reads and lists one entry per CDR3 protein. The sample holds some 150,000 distinct CDR3 sequences, more than 15% seen once. The specimen sequenced was naive CD4+ T cells from blood. Every receptor here comes from a human donor in good health.

The chain carries TRBV7-2 and TRBJ2-5, with no clear D. The germline V gene has CDR1 SGHTA and CDR2 FQGNSA. V was trimmed by 5 bases and J by 0 bases, leaving 22 bases between them. The CDR3 runs to 18 residues. The CDR3 DNA reads TGTGCCAGCAGCAACTCCGGGTTGCAGGCCGCGTACCAAGAGACCCAGTACTTC. Its translation: CASSNSGLQAAYQETQYF.

The chain is built from TRBV11-1 and TRBJ2-1; 9 positions match TRBD2. The CDR3 sequence is 16 residues long. Germline V lookup: CDR1 SGHAT, CDR2 FQDESV (reference sequence). V gave up 4 bases and J gave up 4 bases; unmatched junction bases: 8. CDR3 nucleotide sequence: TGTGCCAGCAGCTCAAAAGGGCTAGCGGGGTACAATGAGCAGTTCTTC. Translation gives CASSSKGLAGYNEQFF.

This clonotype was seen a handful of times. The rearrangement joins TRBV20-1 to TRBJ2-3; D is perhaps TRBD2 (6 bases). Between the trimmed V and J ends, which lost 3 bases and 2 bases, there was a span of 12 bases. Germline loops: CDR1 DFQATT, CDR2 SNEGSKA (reference sequence). This CDR3 is built from 14 residues. The CDR3 nucleotides read TGCAGTGCTAGTGAGTGGCGGGACACAGATACGCAGTATTTT. Translated: CSASEWRDTDTQYF.

The chain is built from TRBV20-1 and TRBJ1-2; D unresolved. The CDR3 runs 10 residues. Per germline, CDR1 DFQATT and CDR2 SNEGSKA (reference sequence). The CDR3 bases are TGCAGACCCGGCCCCTATGGCTACACCTTC. Its protein is CRPGPYGYTF.

The chain uses TRBV2 and TRBJ1-3; D ambiguous. The CDR3 spans 13 residues. From germline, CDR1 is SNHLY and CDR2 FYNNEI. V dropped 6 bases and J dropped 4 bases, with 10 bases sitting between them. Here the CDR3 DNA reads TGTGCCAGCAGGGAGGACGGAGGAAACACCATATATTTT. Its protein product is CASREDGGNTIYF.

The chain joins TRBV5-1 to TRBJ1-1; perhaps TRBD1 as D (6 bases). V lost 5 bases and J 5 bases, leaving 16 bases between the germline ends. Germline V lookup: CDR1 SGHRS, CDR2 YFSETQ. This CDR3 contains 14 residues. The CDR3 DNA is TGCGCCAGCAGAGACTACTACAGGGTAACTGAAGCTTTCTTT. Its translation: CASRDYYRVTEAFF.

The chain uses TRBV12-3 or TRBV12-4 and TRBJ1-6; TRBD1 might be the D (6 bases). Trimming left V 6 bases short and J 6 bases short, with 15 bases between. The CDR3 is 15 amino acids. CDR3 DNA sequence: TGTGCCAGCAGCTCTAACAGGGCCGCTAATTCACCCCTCCACTTT. Translation gives CASSSNRAANSPLHF.

A few counts support this clonotype. J is TRBJ2-1 and V is TRBV2; 9 bases map to TRBD2. Germline V CDR1 and CDR2: SNHLY, FYNNEI. Trimming cost V 6 bases and J 7 bases; bases outside gene matches: 10. The CDR3 is 15 residues long. The CDR3 spells CASRTIAGVKNEQFF. The DNA of the CDR3 is TGTGCCAGCAGGACAATAGCGGGAGTGAAGAATGAGCAGTTCTTC.

The chain links TRBV15 to TRBJ2-2; maybe TRBD2 (5 bases). The CDR3 runs 12 residues. Germline assignment: CDR1 LNHNV and CDR2 YYDKDF (reference sequence). V was pared by 5 bases and J by 5 bases, with 6 bases between. The CDR3 DNA reads TGTGCCACCAGCGGGAGTACCGGGGAGCTGTTTTTT. It specifies CATSGSTGELFF.

This clonotype was seen many times. The chain recombines TRBV20-1 with TRBJ2-3, with 13 bases lining up with TRBD2. The CDR3 has 16 residues. The V gene end was trimmed by 4 bases and the J gene end by 5 bases; junction bases not matched to a gene: 9. The V gene's germline CDR1 is DFQATT and CDR2 SNEGSKA (reference sequence). CDR3 in DNA: TGCAGTGCTACCAGCGGACTAGCGGGAGCGTTAGATACGCAGTATTTT. Translated: CSATSGLAGALDTQYF.

This clonotype was found many times. V and J are TRBV10-3 and TRBJ1-5; D is uncertain. Germline CDR1 and CDR2: ENHRY and SYGVKD. The CDR3 totals 13 residues. Trimming took off 6 bases at V and 2 bases at J, with 8 bases between the two ends. CDR3 sequence reads: CAIRGPGNQPQHF. CDR3 DNA: TGTGCCATCAGGGGCCCGGGCAATCAGCCCCAGCATTTT.

Many counts were recorded for this clonotype. The chain links TRBV12-3 or TRBV12-4 to TRBJ2-1, with unresolved D. There are 13 residues in the CDR3. Trimming cost V 6 bases and J 7 bases, with 13 bases left between them. In nucleotides, the CDR3 is TGTGCCAGCAGGCCTCCTCCGCTAAATGAGCAGTTCTTC. It specifies CASRPPPLNEQFF.

This clonotype showed up just a few times. The chain carries TRBV4-1 and TRBJ1-2; 8 bases agree with TRBD1. The V segment lost 1 base and the J segment 3 bases; nucleotides outside the gene matches: 1. This CDR3 region has 14 residues. CDR1 is MGHRA, CDR2 YSYEKL, per germline. The CDR3 loop is CASSQGTGYYGYTF. Written as DNA, the CDR3 is TGCGCCAGCAGCCAAGGGACAGGGTACTATGGCTACACCTTC.

This clonotype has only a few counts. The chain carries TRBV18 and TRBJ2-3; unclear D gene. V was pared by 2 bases and J by 2 bases, with 11 bases between. CDR1 and CDR2 from the germline V gene are KGHSH and LQKENI. This CDR3 comprises 15 residues. The CDR3, as DNA: TGTGCCAGCTCACCAGAGATCGGCTTCACAGATACGCAGTATTTT. The encoded protein is CASSPEIGFTDTQYF.

The table lists this clonotype with a few counts. The CDR3: CASSFEPGQETQYF. The CDR3 DNA sequence: TGTGCCAGCAGCTTCGAACCGGGACAAGAGACCCAGTACTTC. This rearrangement joins TRBV11-2 to TRBJ2-5; a possible D gene is TRBD2 (5 bases). This CDR3 region has 14 residues. Germline CDR1 and CDR2: SGHAT and FQNNGV. Deletions cut 3 bases from V and 2 bases from J, with 10 bases between. The full variable domain, rest sourced from reference TRBV11-2 and TRBJ2-5, is EAGVAQSPRYKIIEKRQSVAFWCNPISGHATLYWYQQILGQGPKLLIQFQNNGVVDDSQLPKDRFSAERLKGVDSTLKIQPAKLEDSAVYLCASSFEPGQETQYFGPGTRLLVL.

The J gene is TRBJ2-5, the V gene TRBV5-1; 8 bases align to TRBD2. Germline lookup yields CDR1 SGHRS and CDR2 YFSETQ. V dropped 6 bases and J dropped 0; count of bases not matched to a gene: 13. The CDR3 spans 17 residues. The CDR3 loop reads CASTLAGPPTYQETQYF. The CDR3 nucleotides read TGCGCCAGCACTCTAGCGGGCCCCCCCACTTACCAAGAGACCCAGTACTTC.

The chain uses TRBV20-1 and TRBJ2-1; 8 nucleotides agree with TRBD2. Germline trimming cut 5 bases from V and 1 base from J; bases unmatched to any gene: 7. Germline CDR1 DFQATT, CDR2 SNEGSKA (reference sequence). The CDR3 totals 15 residues. DNA of the CDR3: TGCAGTGCTTCGAGCGGGAGACCATCCTACAATGAGCAGTTCTTC. Its translation: CSASSGRPSYNEQFF.

The V gene is TRBV6-2 or TRBV6-3, the J gene TRBJ2-7; D is ambiguous. CDR1 and CDR2 from the germline V gene are MNHEY and SVGEGT. The germline V and J ends were trimmed by 0 bases and 4 bases, with 7 bases remaining between them. This CDR3 region has 13 residues. In DNA, the CDR3 is TGTGCCAGCAGTTACTCTGTCCAGTACGAGCAGTACTTC. It yields the protein CASSYSVQYEQYF.

The rearrangement uses TRBV7-2 and TRBJ2-4, with D unresolved. Germline CDR1 and CDR2: SGHTA and FQGNSA. This CDR3 comprises 14 residues. V was cut by 0 bases and J by 2 bases, with 5 bases left in between. The DNA of the CDR3 is TGTGCCAGCAGCTTAGCGTGGACCAAAAACATTCAGTACTTC. As protein: CASSLAWTKNIQYF.

This chain joins TRBV30 and TRBJ2-1; a possible D gene is TRBD2 (6 bases). The CDR3 has 12 residues. CDR1 is GTSNPN, CDR2 SVGIG, per germline (reference sequence). V lost 1 base and J lost 9, with 10 bases in between. The CDR3, as DNA: TGTGCCTGGAGTGCCGGAGGGGTTGAGCAGTTCTTC. Protein sequence: CAWSAGGVEQFF. Combining the CDR3 with reference TRBV30 and TRBJ2-1 gives the whole variable domain SQTIHQWPATLVQPVGSPLSLECTVEGTSNPNLYWYRQAAGRGLQLLFYSVGIGQISSEVPQNLSASRPQDRQFILSSKKLLLSDSGFYLCAWSAGGVEQFFGPGTRLTVL.

This clonotype has a handful of counts. The rearrangement links TRBV12-3 or TRBV12-4 to TRBJ2-7; 11 bases map to TRBD2. This CDR3 is built from 15 residues. V dropped 6 bases and J dropped 5; count of bases not matched to a gene: 9. The CDR3 reads CASRDGTSGPNEQYF. CDR3 nucleotides: TGTGCCAGCAGAGACGGGACTAGCGGCCCCAACGAGCAGTACTTC.

DNA of the CDR3: TGTGCCAGCTCACCGGGACAGGGAAACATTCAGTACTTC. Protein: CASSPGQGNIQYF. The genes are TRBV18 and TRBJ2-4; TRBD1 matches at 9 bases. Germline values: CDR1 KGHSH, CDR2 LQKENI. Losses at the gene ends were 3 bases for V and 6 bases for J; bases not matched to a gene: 0. CDR3 size: 13 residues. The entire variable domain, with the rest obtained from reference TRBV18 and TRBJ2-4, is as follows: NAGVMQNPRHLVRRRGQEARLRCSPMKGHSHVYWYRQLPEEGLKFMVYLQKENIIDESGMPKERFSAEFPKEGPSILRIQQVVRGDSAAYFCASSPGQGNIQYFGAGTRLSVL.

This clonotype was seen a handful of times. This chain uses TRBV3-1 with TRBJ2-4; a possible D gene is TRBD2 (6 bases). Germline V gene sequence: CDR1 LGHDT, CDR2 YNNKEL (reference sequence). Trimming pared 2 bases from V and 0 bases from J, leaving 29 bases between. The CDR3 is made up of 22 amino acids. The DNA for the CDR3 is TGTGCCAGCAGCCAACCCGAAATAGCGGACACCCGACCGTCTGGAGCCAAAAACATTCAGTACTTC. It specifies CASSQPEIADTRPSGAKNIQYF. The full variable domain, in which reference TRBV3-1 and TRBJ2-4 provide the parts outside the CDR3, is DTAVSQTPKYLVTQMGNDKSIKCEQNLGHDTMYWYKQDSKKFLKIMFSYNNKELIINETVPNRFSPKSPDKAHLNLHINSLELGDSAVYFCASSQPEIADTRPSGAKNIQYFGAGTRLSVL.

Only a few counts were recorded for this clonotype. The chain employs TRBV12-3 or TRBV12-4 and TRBJ2-5, with 7 nucleotides matching TRBD1. Germline trimming cut 5 bases from V and 5 bases from J; bases unmatched to any gene: 8. The length of the CDR3 is 14 residues. The CDR3 reads CASSTNTGVETQYF. The CDR3 region has the DNA TGTGCCAGCAGTACGAACACAGGGGTGGAGACCCAGTACTTC.

This clonotype was counted only a few times. Written as DNA, the CDR3 is TGTGCCAGCAGTTATGACAGGGACTCTCTAGCCAAAAACATTCAGTACTTC. This translates into CASSYDRDSLAKNIQYF. The J gene is TRBJ2-4, the V gene TRBV27; D is perhaps TRBD1 (7 bases). Between the trimmed V and J ends, which lost 4 bases and 0 bases, there was a span of 16 bases. Germline loops: CDR1 MNHEY, CDR2 SMNVEV (reference sequence). CDR3 size: 17 residues.

This clonotype came up many times. DNA of the CDR3: TGTGCCAGCAGCTTGGTTGGGAGGGGGAGTGAGCAGTTCTTC. This codes for CASSLVGRGSEQFF. The genes are TRBV5-5 and TRBJ2-1; the D gene is possibly TRBD2 (7 bases). CDR1 is SGHKS, CDR2 YYEKEE, per germline (reference sequence). The length of the CDR3 is 14 residues. V was pared by 0 bases and J by 9 bases, with 13 bases between.

This clonotype was picked up a small number of times. The chain couples TRBV13 to TRBJ2-5, with 7 bases lining up with TRBD1. The CDR3 is made up of 13 amino acids. Germline CDR1 reads PRHDT; CDR2 reads FYEKMQ (reference sequence). V was clipped by 8 bases and J by 5 bases; unmatched bases: 8. The CDR3 region is CASAVVGGETQYF. The CDR3 bases are TGTGCCAGCGCGGTGGTAGGGGGCGAGACCCAGTACTTC.

The CDR3 region has the DNA TGTGCCAGCAGTTCAGGGGGCTCCTACAAAAACATTCAGTACTTC. Encoded protein: CASSSGGSYKNIQYF. The chain has TRBV28 and TRBJ2-4; TRBD1 agrees at 8 bases. The CDR3 runs 15 residues. Trimming removed 4 bases from V and 3 bases from J; junction bases left unmatched: 5. Germline CDR1 and CDR2: MDHEN and SYDVKM.

This clonotype was seen only a few times. This chain joins TRBV29-1 and TRBJ2-2; 8 bases are a match to TRBD1. Germline-derived CDR1 and CDR2 are SQVTM and ANQGSEA. The CDR3 runs 13 residues. J gave up 5 bases and V 6 bases, and 5 bases lay outside the gene matches. CDR3: CSVLTGETGELFF. Written as DNA, the CDR3 is TGCAGCGTCCTGACAGGGGAGACCGGGGAGCTGTTTTTT.